These 27 T cell receptor beta chains originate from one sample sequenced in a study of Ad26.COV2.S vaccination and SARS-CoV-2 variants. Treatment defined: roughly 19 received Ad26.COV2.S at low or high dose, single or two shots; several received placebo; per-sample allocation not given. All samples were drawn on day 63, counting from the first vaccine or placebo injection. Sequencing used immunoSEQ multiplex PCR; TCRdb keeps in-frame clones, though not all of them. The sample carries around 300,000 clones, around nine tenths recorded once. Sequencing was performed on peripheral blood, taken in a trial of Ad26.COV2.S vaccine versus placebo. Receptors originate from a person aged 18-60 years who received the Ad26.COV2.S COVID-19 vaccine or a placebo.

V gene TRBV7-2 combines with J gene TRBJ2-7; tentatively, D is TRBD2 (6 bases). In germline, CDR1 is SGHTA, CDR2 FQGNSA. V was clipped by 4 bases and J by 0 bases, with 13 bases between them. The CDR3 is 15 residues long. The CDR3 here is CASSSQRVTSYEQYF. CDR3 coding DNA: TGTGCCAGCAGCTCGCAGCGGGTGACCTCCTACGAGCAGTACTTC.

This chain joins TRBV25-1 and TRBJ1-1; no definite D call. Germline CDR1 is MGHDK and CDR2 is SYGVNS. CDR3 length equals 15 residues. Between the trimmed V and J ends, which lost 2 bases and 1 base, there was a span of 11 bases. The CDR3 DNA reads TGTGCCAGCAGTGAAGGGCCGGCGAGGAACACTGAAGCTTTCTTT. Translating it yields CASSEGPARNTEAFF.

The chain couples TRBV2 to TRBJ2-2, with 7 bases matching TRBD1. V was pared by 7 bases and J by 0 bases, with 5 bases of the junction left unmatched. The CDR3 extends over 15 amino acids. CDR1 and CDR2 (germline): SNHLY, FYNNEI. The CDR3 protein is CASKLTGTNTGELFF. The CDR3 region has the DNA TGTGCCAGCAAGCTGACAGGGACGAACACCGGGGAGCTGTTTTTT.

The rearrangement links TRBV6-6 to TRBJ1-2; no definite D call. V lost 5 bases and J 3 bases, leaving 7 bases between the germline ends. Germline values: CDR1 MNHNY, CDR2 SVGAGI (reference sequence). The CDR3 is 12 residues long. As DNA, the CDR3 is TGTGCCAGCAGTCCTGATTACTATGGCTACACCTTC. It yields the protein CASSPDYYGYTF.

The rearrangement uses TRBV3-1 (or the pseudogene TRBV3-2) and TRBJ2-7, with D unresolved. The CDR3 covers 9 residues. The germline V and J ends were trimmed by 10 bases and 6 bases, with 7 bases remaining between them. CDR1 is LGHDT, CDR2 YNNKEL, per germline (reference sequence). DNA of the CDR3: TGTGCCAAGACAATCGAGCAGTACTTC. Its translation: CAKTIEQYF.

The rearrangement joins TRBV4-3 to TRBJ2-3, with D maybe TRBD2 (5 bases). The V gene lost 4 bases and the J gene lost 2 bases, with 16 bases spanning the gap. The V gene's germline CDR1 is LGHNA and CDR2 YSLEER. This CDR3 has 16 residues. The CDR3 is CASSPRGAVLTDTQYF. The CDR3 bases are TGCGCCAGCAGCCCCCGTGGAGCGGTACTCACAGATACGCAGTATTTT.

This chain connects TRBV4-1 to TRBJ1-3; D is ambiguous. V was cut by 0 bases and J by 3 bases, with 15 bases left in between. CDR1 is MGHRA, CDR2 YSYEKL, per germline. The CDR3 is 17 residues long. CDR3 coding DNA: TGCGCCAGCAGCCAAGAAGGTCAGGCCCCGGGTGGAAACACCATATATTTT. Translated, it gives CASSQEGQAPGGNTIYF.

The chain joins TRBV27 to TRBJ2-7; 10 bases agree with TRBD1. V lost 6 bases and J lost 0; bases outside the gene matches: 2. The CDR3 sequence is 14 residues long. Germline assignment: CDR1 MNHEY and CDR2 SMNVEV (reference sequence). CDR3 region: CASSRDRGSYEQYF. In nucleotides, the CDR3 is TGTGCCAGCAGCCGGGACAGGGGCTCCTACGAGCAGTACTTC.

The V gene is TRBV7-9, the J gene TRBJ2-7; D unclear. The CDR3 length is 14 residues. Germline CDR1 is SEHNR and CDR2 is FQNEAQ (reference sequence). Between the trimmed V and J ends, which lost 5 bases and 6 bases, there was a span of 17 bases. The CDR3 DNA sequence: TGTGCCAGCAGCCCAGTGTCCCGGATCTCCGAGCAGTACTTC. The encoded protein is CASSPVSRISEQYF. Together with reference TRBV7-9 and TRBJ2-7, the CDR3 gives the full variable domain: DTGVSQNPRHKITKRGQNVTFRCDPISEHNRLYWYRQTLGQGPEFLTYFQNEAQLEKSRLLSDRFSAERPKGSFSTLEIQRTEQGDSAMYLCASSPVSRISEQYFGPGTRLTVT.

This chain uses TRBV2 with TRBJ1-4; possibly TRBD1 for D (5 bases). Trimming pared 0 bases from V and 7 bases from J, leaving 9 bases between. This CDR3 region has 14 residues. Germline values: CDR1 SNHLY, CDR2 FYNNEI. CDR3 loop: CASSEAGEVEKLFF. The DNA for the CDR3 is TGTGCCAGCAGTGAAGCGGGGGAGGTTGAAAAACTGTTTTTT.

This chain links TRBV27 with TRBJ2-7; D tentatively reads TRBD1 or TRBD2 (5 bases each). CDR3 size: 15 residues. Germline V gives CDR1 MNHEY, CDR2 SMNVEV (reference sequence). Trimming shortened V by 3 bases and J by 0 bases, and 12 bases separated the two germline ends. The CDR3 region is CASSFGAERSYEQYF. In DNA, the CDR3 is TGTGCCAGCAGTTTCGGGGCAGAGCGCTCCTACGAGCAGTACTTC.

The J gene is TRBJ1-4, the V gene TRBV5-1; 7 bases are shared with TRBD1. The V and J ends lost 4 bases and 5 bases, in that order; junction bases with no gene match: 8. The CDR3 length is 15 residues. CDR1 SGHRS and CDR2 YFSETQ come from the germline V gene. The CDR3 is CASSAQGTANEKLFF. The CDR3 coding sequence is TGCGCCAGCAGCGCTCAGGGGACAGCAAATGAAAAACTGTTTTTT.

The chain recombines TRBV24-1 with TRBJ2-3, with a tentative D call TRBD1 (5 bases). Trimming took off 3 bases at V and 2 bases at J, with 8 bases between the two ends. Germline CDR1 and CDR2: KGHDR and SFDVKD. There are 14 residues in the CDR3. CDR3 DNA sequence: TGTGCCACCAGTGATCCCAGGGCCACAGATACGCAGTATTTT. Encoded protein: CATSDPRATDTQYF.

Here the CDR3 DNA reads TGTGCCAGTAGTATGACAGGGGGAGGATTCGGCACTGAAGCTTTCTTT. It is translated as CASSMTGGGFGTEAFF. The chain employs TRBV19 and TRBJ1-1; 9 bases are shared with TRBD1. In germline, CDR1 is LNHDA, CDR2 SQIVND (reference sequence). The V and J ends lost 3 bases and 4 bases, in that order; junction bases with no gene match: 9. The CDR3 is 16 amino acids.

This chain connects TRBV6-6 to TRBJ1-1, with D maybe TRBD1 (6 bases). Looked up from germline, CDR1 is MNHNY and CDR2 is SVGAGI (reference sequence). Between the trimmed V and J ends, which lost 4 bases and 1 base, there was a span of 13 bases. The CDR3 spans 15 residues. CDR3 protein: CASSSLTGPNTEAFF. CDR3 coding DNA: TGTGCCAGCAGTTCCCTTACAGGGCCGAACACTGAAGCTTTCTTT.

V usage is TRBV14 and J usage is TRBJ1-2; D ambiguous. The CDR3 runs to 14 residues. Trimming removed 3 bases from V and 0 bases from J, with 8 bases in between. The germline V gene has CDR1 SGHDN and CDR2 FVKESK. CDR3 loop: CASSQTLANYGYTF. In nucleotides, the CDR3 is TGTGCCAGCAGCCAGACTTTAGCTAACTATGGCTACACCTTC.

This chain connects TRBV28 to TRBJ2-7; 10 bases fit TRBD1. Looked up from germline, CDR1 is MDHEN and CDR2 is SYDVKM. The length of the CDR3 is 15 residues. V was clipped by 5 bases and J by 5 bases; unmatched bases: 9. The CDR3 spells CASSPAGTGDDEQYF. CDR3 bases: TGTGCCAGCAGTCCCGCCGGGACAGGGGATGACGAGCAGTACTTC.

The chain links TRBV28 to TRBJ2-7, with D unresolved. V was shortened by 6 bases and J by 2 bases, with 11 bases between the two germline ends. Germline V gene data show CDR1 as MDHEN and CDR2 as SYDVKM. There are 13 residues in the CDR3. The CDR3 protein is CASSLGYPYEQYF. The CDR3 DNA sequence: TGTGCCAGCAGCCTAGGGTATCCCTACGAGCAGTACTTC. Combining the CDR3 with reference TRBV28 and TRBJ2-7 gives the whole variable domain DVKVTQSSRYLVKRTGEKVFLECVQDMDHENMFWYRQDPGLGLRLIYFSYDVKMKEKGDIPEGYSVSREKKERFSLILESASTNQTSMYLCASSLGYPYEQYFGPGTRLTVT.

This chain uses TRBV28 with TRBJ2-2; D not resolved. The V and J ends lost 9 bases and 2 bases respectively, with 4 bases between them. CDR3 size: 11 residues. From germline, CDR1 is MDHEN and CDR2 SYDVKM. CDR3 loop: CASANTGELFF. The CDR3 DNA reads as TGTGCCAGTGCCAACACCGGGGAGCTGTTTTTT.

The chain employs TRBV2 and TRBJ2-7; 13 bases fit TRBD2. V shed 6 bases and J 7 bases; nucleotides not matched to a gene: 6. This CDR3 region has 14 residues. CDR1 and CDR2 (germline): SNHLY, FYNNEI. DNA for the CDR3: TGTGCCAGCAGCGGGACTAGCGGGGTGGATGAGCAGTACTTC. Its translation: CASSGTSGVDEQYF.

The rearrangement uses TRBV27 and TRBJ1-2; D remains ambiguous. V was pared by 3 bases and J by 6 bases, with 11 bases between. This CDR3 is built from 13 residues. Germline assignment: CDR1 MNHEY and CDR2 SMNVEV (reference sequence). In DNA form, the CDR3 reads TGTGCCAGCAGTTTTGATAGGGTCAATGGCTACACCTTC. Translating gives CASSFDRVNGYTF.

The V call is TRBV6-2 or TRBV6-3, the J call TRBJ2-4; 9 nucleotides agree with TRBD2. This CDR3 is 14 amino acids long. CDR1 MNHEY and CDR2 SVGEGT come from the germline V gene. J lost 6 bases, V lost 2 bases, and 2 bases had no gene match. The CDR3 here is CASSYGGRANIQYF. In DNA form, the CDR3 reads TGTGCCAGCAGTTACGGCGGGAGGGCAAACATTCAGTACTTC.

The chain is built from TRBV5-1 and TRBJ2-1; 10 nucleotides agree with TRBD2. The CDR3 contains 17 residues. CDR1 is SGHRS and CDR2 is YFSETQ in the germline V gene. Losses at the gene ends were 6 bases for V and 6 bases for J; bases not matched to a gene: 15. CDR3 amino acids: CASTPRVGLAGANEQFF. The CDR3 DNA reads TGCGCCAGCACCCCCAGGGTAGGGCTAGCGGGAGCCAATGAGCAGTTCTTC.

This chain uses TRBV5-1 with TRBJ2-1; 10 bases are shared with TRBD1. Per germline, CDR1 SGHRS and CDR2 YFSETQ. The V and J ends lost 0 bases and 6 bases, in that order; junction bases with no gene match: 6. The length of the CDR3 is 16 residues. CDR3: CASSLGSDRGVNEQFF. CDR3 nucleotide sequence: TGCGCCAGCAGCTTGGGTTCGGACAGGGGGGTCAATGAGCAGTTCTTC.

V is TRBV4-2 and J is TRBJ2-5; 9 nucleotides align to TRBD2. CDR1 and CDR2 (germline): LGHNA, YNFKEQ. The CDR3 length is 16 residues. V lost 0 bases, J lost 5 bases, and 7 bases stayed unmatched. CDR3 nucleotides: TGTGCCAGCAGCCAAGATGCGACTAGCGGTTCGGAGACCCAGTACTTC. Protein sequence: CASSQDATSGSETQYF.

The CDR3: CASRGQGDEQYF. Written as DNA, the CDR3 is TGTGCCAGCCGAGGACAGGGCGACGAGCAGTACTTC. The chain links TRBV2 to TRBJ2-7; 8 bases fit TRBD1. The junction had 5 bases not matched to a gene; V was cut back by 8 bases and J by 5 bases. Germline V gives CDR1 SNHLY, CDR2 FYNNEI. The CDR3 has 12 residues.

The chain couples TRBV5-1 to TRBJ1-2, with a possible D match to TRBD1 (5 bases). CDR1 is SGHRS, CDR2 YFSETQ, per germline. CDR3 size: 17 residues. V lost 4 bases to trimming and J lost 0 bases, with 19 bases between them. The CDR3, as DNA: TGCGCCAGCAGCCCCCGAGGTCGACAGTTGACTAACTATGGCTACACCTTC. Protein: CASSPRGRQLTNYGYTF.